These 5 T cell receptor beta chains share one sample of origin, sequenced in a study of CD8+CD57+ T cells in acquired aplastic anemia. Sequencing involved patients with CD8+CD57+ cell expansion previously shown by flow cytometry. Genomic DNA was employed as the template in profiling TCR beta VDJ and CDR3. MiXCR, applied by TCRdb to the reads, yields one record per CDR3 protein. The sample shows about 200,000 distinct CDR3 sequences, approximately 51% of them seen only once. Material: sorted CD4+, CD8+, or CD8+CD57+ T cells (not recorded which) from PBMCs. Source of these receptors: a human donor with aplastic anemia.

This clonotype showed up just a few times. J is TRBJ1-4 and V is TRBV3-1; a possible D gene is TRBD1 (6 bases). The CDR3 totals 16 residues. Germline V gene sequence: CDR1 LGHDT, CDR2 YNNKEL (reference sequence). The germline V and J ends were trimmed by 2 bases and 4 bases, with 14 bases remaining between them. CDR3 sequence: CASSQRPGVDNEKLFF. The CDR3 DNA sequence: TGTGCCAGCAGCCAAAGACCAGGGGTGGATAATGAAAAACTGTTTTTT. Looking up the rest from reference TRBV3-1 and TRBJ1-4 gives the full variable domain: DTAVSQTPKYLVTQMGNDKSIKCEQNLGHDTMYWYKQDSKKFLKIMFSYNNKELIINETVPNRFSPKSPDKAHLNLHINSLELGDSAVYFCASSQRPGVDNEKLFFGSGTQLSVL.

This clonotype was seen at least ten times. The V and J genes are TRBV11-2 and TRBJ2-1; no definite D call. Germline CDR1 is SGHAT and CDR2 is FQNNGV. This CDR3 contains 15 residues. The V and J ends lost 5 bases and 0 bases respectively, with 11 bases between them. CDR3 sequence reads: CASSRPFSSYNEQFF. Here the CDR3 DNA reads TGTGCCAGCAGCCGACCATTCAGCTCCTACAATGAGCAGTTCTTC.

This clonotype was counted at least ten times. V and J are TRBV20-1 and TRBJ1-5; 8 bases line up with TRBD1. The CDR3 is 15 amino acids. J was trimmed by 5 bases and V by 3 bases; bases with no gene match: 9. Germline loops: CDR1 DFQATT, CDR2 SNEGSKA (reference sequence). CDR3 DNA: TGCAGTGCTAGCCACACAGGGGGGGGGGATCAGCCCCAGCATTTT. This encodes CSASHTGGGDQPQHF.

This clonotype was seen repeatedly, ten times or more. V is TRBV19 and J is TRBJ2-3; D gene uncertain. In germline, CDR1 is LNHDA, CDR2 SQIVND (reference sequence). CDR3 length: 14 amino acids. V was pared by 4 bases and J by 0 bases, with 8 bases between. The CDR3 DNA follows: TGTGCCAGTAGTACATCACGGAGCACAGATACGCAGTATTTT. It is translated as CASSTSRSTDTQYF.

A note on this clonotype: Just one base apart from a much larger clone, this may be a read error. This chain joins TRBV28 and TRBJ2-1; weak D call: TRBD1 (6 bases). The CDR3 has 13 residues. Germline assignment: CDR1 MDHEN and CDR2 SYDVKM. V dropped 5 bases and J dropped 10 bases, with 15 bases sitting between them. CDR3 amino acids: CASSPTQGYEQFF. The CDR3 DNA reads TGTGCCAGCAGTCCCACACAGGGCTACGAGCAGTTCTTC.